The present T cell receptor (beta chain) was sequenced within a study of T cell responses to AZD1222 COVID-19 vaccine (dated by TCRdb to the early 2020s). As for the study more broadly: AZD1222 recipients with second doses at about 4 weeks or about 12 weeks were pooled, because spike-specific TCR depth and breadth did not differ between schedules. Trial participants were enrolled by age into subgroups of 18-55, 56-69 and 70-plus years, and roughly 150, 30 and 60 TCR-sequenced participants, respectively, were included in these subgroups. A total of 230 or so trial participants underwent TCR sequencing, of whom some 210 received two doses of AZD1222 and some 26 received two doses of the MenACWY control vaccine. What the research found in general, with its limitations: Because no day 14 peak-response samples were available, repertoires were characterized only after the peak T cell response. In the small 56-69-year group, the increase in depth fell short of significance, most likely because of low power. Conclusions about previously exposed vaccinees were limited because only six AZD1222 recipients were SARS-CoV-2 seropositive at baseline. Most participants were white British and females outnumbered males, and the authors suggested that clonal diversity may have been underestimated. A significant rise in spike-specific TCR breadth and depth was observed after two AZD1222 doses relative to day 0 and relative to MenACWY recipients. Reportedly, close to half of the unique spike-specific TCRs recognized epitopes lying outside the regions that are mutated in the B.1.351 and B.1.1.7 variants. CD4 TCRs associated with the vaccine covered the entire spike protein, and the dominant responses were in regions 160-218 and 743-854.

Explained via the paper, the time point label denotes: baseline before first vaccination. The vaccinee samples were drawn from two UK trials, COV001 and COV002, one of which was a single-blind randomized controlled phase 2/3 trial testing AZD1222 (ChAdOx1 nCoV-19) in healthy adults. For TCRbeta chain sequencing, PBMC samples from trial participants were taken at day 0 and at day 28 after the second dose. Comments on this clone: The antigen this receptor binds is unknown. No much larger clonotype is one base removed from it; base qualities were not supplied.

The CDR3 regions of human TCRbeta chains were analyzed by immunosequencing. For the original study's pipeline: Repertoire TCRs were checked for matches against a reference library of SARS-CoV-2-specific TCRs that had been generated using the MIRA antigen-specificity platform. Breadth was defined as the fraction of unique TCRs that were SARS-CoV-2-associated, and depth was defined as the fraction of total T cells that were SARS-CoV-2-associated. Using the MIRA data, every spike-specific TCR was mapped to the spike region that the TCR reacted to and assigned to either a CD4 or a CD8 class. Log10-transformed breadth and depth values were compared by one-way ANOVA with Sidak's multiple comparisons tests. TCRdb holds this immuneACCESS table with in-frame rearrangements only. Some clones are missing; in checked studies, unresolved V genes explain under half, and the rest has no known cause. That table is the source of V, J and clone size, and D and trimming were worked out from the DNA. The sample includes approximately 130,000 clones, with around nine tenths observed a single time. Of the sample, about 27% falls within the top ten clones.

The specimen was peripheral blood, collected on day 0 of AZD1222 vaccination. This sequence originates from an adult in good health.

The bases are TGCGCCAGCACCCTAGCGGGAGGGTTCGACACCGGGGAGCTGTTTTTT. Its amino acids are CASTLAGGFDTGELFF. The chain employs TRBV5-1 and TRBJ2-2, and 12 bases in between align with TRBD2. From the germline V gene, CDR1 is SGHRS and CDR2 is YFSETQ. Including cysteine and phenylalanine, the CDR3 has 16 amino acids. The read is trimmed to its CDR3 DNA, 48 bases read in frame from base 1. V loses 6 bases at its end and J loses 3 bases; junction bases beyond the gene matches: 6.